This T cell receptor (beta chain) was sequenced for a study of blood T cell repertoires in COVID-19. The CDR3 has 16 amino acids. CDR1 and CDR2 from the germline V gene are LNHDA and SQIVND (reference sequence). V gave up 5 bases and J gave up 0 bases; unmatched junction bases: 8. Assay: immunoSEQ multiplex PCR; the TCRdb copy retains only in-frame clones and omits some. Counted here are roughly 250,000 clones, approximately 83% occurring once; the ten biggest clones make up under 2.5%. This receptor was identified in a woman in her 50s who had recovered from COVID-19. Sequencing was performed on PBMCs or T cells enriched from blood (not recorded which). This chain uses TRBV19 with TRBJ1-1, with 8 bases lining up with TRBD1. The CDR3 DNA sequence: TGTGCCAGTAGTCCCAGGGCAGGGGGCTTGAACACTGAAGCTTTCTTT. Translating it yields CASSPRAGGLNTEAFF.